This is a list of T cell receptor beta chains from one sample in a study of T cells in tumors after PD-1 blockade. Sequenced by immunoSEQ multiplex PCR; TCRdb stores in-frame clones only, minus some. Of about 20,000 clones listed, about three quarters were seen once; the top ten hold around 28%. The source material was PBMCs, sampled before anti-PD-1 treatment. These receptors were taken from a human donor with basal cell carcinoma. CDR3s include the opening cysteine and the closing phenylalanine or tryptophan. The listing skips clone size in some rows; elsewhere it reads once, few, many or a size class.

abundance: -
v_gene: TRBV7-9
j_gene: TRBJ1-2
CDR3aa: CASSFSGAEGYTF

abundance: -
v_gene: TRBV18
j_gene: TRBJ1-1
CDR3aa: CASSLTDSTEAFF

abundance: once
v_gene: TRBV6-2/TRBV6-3
j_gene: TRBJ1-1
CDR3aa: CASSHGTEAFF

abundance: -
v_gene: TRBV11-1
j_gene: TRBJ2-7
CDR3aa: CASSTSGSEYYEQYF

abundance: -
v_gene: TRBV2
j_gene: TRBJ1-6
CDR3aa: CASSLGTGQNSPLHF

abundance: -
v_gene: TRBV29-1
j_gene: TRBJ2-5
CDR3aa: CSVEGSLAGGPGETQYF

abundance: -
v_gene: TRBV5-6
j_gene: TRBJ2-7
CDR3aa: CASSFGAYEQYF

abundance: few
v_gene: TRBV9
j_gene: TRBJ1-6
CDR3aa: CASSVGSTGNESPLHF

abundance: -
v_gene: TRBV9
j_gene: TRBJ2-3
CDR3aa: CASSPPSGGSDTQYF

abundance: once
v_gene: TRBV9
j_gene: TRBJ1-4
CDR3aa: CASSQQSTNEKLFF

abundance: -
v_gene: TRBV4-2
j_gene: TRBJ1-2
CDR3aa: CASSQESRGVYGYTF

abundance: -
v_gene: TRBV5-1
j_gene: TRBJ2-5
CDR3aa: CASSPLQGFWETQYF

abundance: -
v_gene: TRBV11-2
j_gene: TRBJ2-3
CDR3aa: CASSFGSGGNPSTDTQYF

abundance: -
v_gene: TRBV10-1
j_gene: TRBJ2-3
CDR3aa: CASSERVGDTQYF

abundance: -
v_gene: TRBV18
j_gene: TRBJ1-3
CDR3aa: CASSPQGNSGNTIYF

abundance: -
v_gene: TRBV3-1/TRBV3-2
j_gene: TRBJ2-2
CDR3aa: CASSQDLLAGIATGELFF

abundance: -
v_gene: TRBV4-2
j_gene: TRBJ1-5
CDR3aa: CASSQEWGQGYQPQHF

abundance: -
v_gene: TRBV24-1
j_gene: TRBJ2-6
CDR3aa: CATQARSGANVLTF

abundance: few
v_gene: TRBV4-1
j_gene: TRBJ1-2
CDR3aa: CASSLGQSYGYTF

abundance: -
v_gene: TRBV30
j_gene: TRBJ1-1
CDR3aa: CAWSRDPANTEAFF

abundance: -
v_gene: TRBV5-1
j_gene: TRBJ2-7
CDR3aa: CASSLTGRTLDEQYF

abundance: medium-sized
v_gene: TRBV4-1
j_gene: TRBJ2-1
CDR3aa: CASSQVDMGFSSYNEQFF

abundance: few
v_gene: TRBV4-1
j_gene: TRBJ2-5
CDR3aa: CASSQDASVETQYF

abundance: -
v_gene: TRBV6-5
j_gene: TRBJ1-4
CDR3aa: CASKRSNEKLFF

abundance: -
v_gene: TRBV7-2
j_gene: TRBJ2-1
CDR3aa: CASSRAGGRGSYNEQFF

abundance: -
v_gene: TRBV6-6
j_gene: TRBJ1-1
CDR3aa: CASRWTPNTEAFF

abundance: -
v_gene: TRBV29-1
j_gene: TRBJ2-1
CDR3aa: CSVRRFSYNEQFF

abundance: -
v_gene: TRBV10-3
j_gene: TRBJ1-6
CDR3aa: CASSPDLYNSPLHF

abundance: -
v_gene: TRBV5-1
j_gene: TRBJ1-4
CDR3aa: CASSPDSEDEKLFF

abundance: once
v_gene: TRBV4-2
j_gene: TRBJ2-7
CDR3aa: CASSHPTTGTSGGSSYEQYF

abundance: -
v_gene: TRBV6-1
j_gene: TRBJ2-3
CDR3aa: CASSGARTSPVGTDTQYF

abundance: -
v_gene: TRBV5-1
j_gene: TRBJ2-5
CDR3aa: CASSLANRQETQYF

abundance: -
v_gene: TRBV5-1
j_gene: TRBJ2-1
CDR3aa: CASSPGSGRGPNEQFF

abundance: -
v_gene: TRBV5-4
j_gene: TRBJ2-5
CDR3aa: CASSLEGGEQETQYF

abundance: -
v_gene: TRBV7-9
j_gene: TRBJ2-1
CDR3aa: CASSLGLAGGKEQFF

abundance: -
v_gene: TRBV18
j_gene: TRBJ2-1
CDR3aa: CASSPPFGSSYNEQFF

abundance: -
v_gene: TRBV10-1
j_gene: TRBJ2-7
CDR3aa: CASSESGTPKAYEQYF

abundance: -
v_gene: TRBV6-5
j_gene: TRBJ1-3
CDR3aa: CASNSQGLSGNTIYF

abundance: -
v_gene: TRBV18
j_gene: TRBJ1-4
CDR3aa: CASSPDGTTNEKLFF